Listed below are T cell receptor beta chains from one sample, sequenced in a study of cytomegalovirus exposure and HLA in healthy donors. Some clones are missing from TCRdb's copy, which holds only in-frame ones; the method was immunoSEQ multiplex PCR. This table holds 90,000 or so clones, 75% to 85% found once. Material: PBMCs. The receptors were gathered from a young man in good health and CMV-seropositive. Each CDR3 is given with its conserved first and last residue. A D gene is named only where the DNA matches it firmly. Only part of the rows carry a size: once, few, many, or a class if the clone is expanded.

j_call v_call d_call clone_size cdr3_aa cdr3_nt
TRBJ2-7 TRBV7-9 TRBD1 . CASSKGQISSYEQYF TGTGCCAGCAGCAAGGGACAGATAAGCTCCTACGAGCAGTACTTC
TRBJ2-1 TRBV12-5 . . CASGFGTEQFF TGTGCTAGTGGTTTTGGGACAGAGCAGTTCTTC
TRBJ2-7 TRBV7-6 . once CASSFRVPGDEQYF TGTGCCAGCAGCTTCCGGGTCCCCGGGGACGAGCAGTACTTC
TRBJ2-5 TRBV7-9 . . CASSRGFQETQYF TGTGCCAGCAGCCGGGGGTTCCAAGAGACCCAGTACTTC
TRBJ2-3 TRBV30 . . CAWSSSVSTDTQYF TGTGCCTGGAGTTCTAGCGTAAGCACAGATACGCAGTATTTT
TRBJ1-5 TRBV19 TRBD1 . CASTGQGRNQPQHF TGTGCCAGTACGGGACAGGGGAGGAATCAGCCCCAGCATTTT
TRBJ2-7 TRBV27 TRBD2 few CASSLLPSGYEQYF TGTGCCAGCAGTTTATTACCTAGCGGCTACGAGCAGTACTTC
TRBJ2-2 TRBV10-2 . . CASINLAPGELFF TGCGCCAGTATTAACCTAGCCCCCGGGGAGCTGTTTTTT
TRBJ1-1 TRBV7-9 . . CASSYILTAEGTEAFF TGTGCCAGCAGCTACATTCTGACAGCGGAGGGCACTGAAGCTTTCTTT
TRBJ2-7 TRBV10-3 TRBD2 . CAISEAGGSYEQYF TGTGCCATCAGTGAGGCGGGGGGCTCCTACGAGCAGTACTTC
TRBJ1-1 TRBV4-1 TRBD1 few CASSQEGQGAIWVNTEAFF TGCGCCAGCAGCCAAGAGGGACAGGGGGCGATCTGGGTGAACACTGAAGCTTTCTTT
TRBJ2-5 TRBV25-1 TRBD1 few CASRPETGTGYGETQYF TGTGCCAGCAGACCAGAAACCGGGACAGGGTACGGGGAGACCCAGTACTTC
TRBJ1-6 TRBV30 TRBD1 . CAWRTPGTGGNSPLHF TGTGCCTGGAGAACACCGGGGACAGGGGGTAATTCACCCCTCCACTTT
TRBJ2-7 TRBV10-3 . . CASRGPDLEQYF TGTGCCTCAAGGGGTCCTGACCTCGAGCAGTACTTC
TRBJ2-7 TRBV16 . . CASSQFIGESWKRSYEQYF TGTGCCAGCAGCCAATTTATCGGGGAGAGTTGGAAGAGGTCCTACGAGCAGTACTTC
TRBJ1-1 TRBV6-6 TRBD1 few CASSYAPGQGPTEAFF TGTGCCAGCAGTTACGCACCGGGACAGGGGCCCACTGAAGCTTTCTTT
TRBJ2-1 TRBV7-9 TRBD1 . CASSPRQGPTEQFF TGTGCCAGCAGCCCGAGACAGGGACCGACTGAGCAGTTCTTC
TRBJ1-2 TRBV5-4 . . CASSLASARSGGYTF TGTGCCAGCAGCTTGGCGTCAGCCCGGAGCGGTGGCTACACCTTC
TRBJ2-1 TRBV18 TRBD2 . CASSPASGSSYNEQFF TGTGCCAGCTCACCAGCTAGCGGGAGCTCCTACAATGAGCAGTTCTTC
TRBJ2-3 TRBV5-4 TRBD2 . CASSLARLGSGNTDTQYF TGTGCCAGCAGCTTGGCGCGCCTTGGGAGCGGGAACACAGATACGCAGTATTTT
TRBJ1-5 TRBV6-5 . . CASSWEGSNQPQHF TGTGCCAGCAGTTGGGAGGGAAGCAATCAGCCCCAGCATTTT
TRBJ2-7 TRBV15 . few CATSSWGGGLNYEQYF TGTGCCACCAGCAGTTGGGGCGGGGGCTTGAACTACGAGCAGTACTTC
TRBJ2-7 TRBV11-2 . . CASSLDQGIYEQYF TGTGCCAGCAGCTTAGATCAGGGGATCTACGAGCAGTACTTC
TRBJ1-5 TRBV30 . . CAWGLDQPQHF TGTGCCTGGGGCCTCGATCAGCCCCAGCATTTT
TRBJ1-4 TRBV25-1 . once CASGTGQRFKKLFF TGTGCCAGCGGTACCGGACAGCGGTTCAAAAAACTGTTTTTT
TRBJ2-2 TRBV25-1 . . CASSTGTGELFF TGTGCCAGCAGTACGGGGACCGGGGAGCTGTTTTTT
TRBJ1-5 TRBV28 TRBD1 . CASRRQGIQPQHF TGTGCCAGCAGAAGACAGGGCATTCAGCCCCAGCATTTT
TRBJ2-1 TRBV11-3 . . CASSPLSGNEQFF TGTGCCAGCAGCCCCCTCTCAGGGAATGAGCAGTTCTTC
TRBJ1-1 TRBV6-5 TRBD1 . CASSLDRGQNTEAFF TGTGCCAGCAGTCTCGACAGGGGCCAGAACACTGAAGCTTTCTTT
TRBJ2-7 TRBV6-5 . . CASSYGDSYEQYF TGTGCCAGCAGTTACGGAGATAGCTACGAGCAGTACTTC
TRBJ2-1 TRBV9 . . CASSVGESYNEQFF TGTGCCAGCAGCGTAGGCGAAAGCTACAATGAGCAGTTCTTC
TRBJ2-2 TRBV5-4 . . CASSLQRESDTGELFF TGTGCCAGCAGCTTGCAACGGGAGTCCGACACCGGGGAGCTGTTTTTT
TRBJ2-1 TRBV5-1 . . CASSLGNGEQFF TGCGCCAGCAGCTTGGGAAACGGTGAGCAGTTCTTC
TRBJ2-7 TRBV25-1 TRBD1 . CASSEWGTGSYEQYF TGTGCCAGCAGTGAATGGGGGACAGGGTCCTACGAGCAGTACTTC
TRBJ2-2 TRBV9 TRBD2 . CASSADLAAGELFF TGTGCCAGCAGCGCAGATCTAGCGGCCGGGGAGCTGTTTTTT
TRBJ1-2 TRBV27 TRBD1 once CASSWDRASYGYTF TGTGCCAGCAGTTGGGACAGGGCCTCCTATGGCTACACCTTC
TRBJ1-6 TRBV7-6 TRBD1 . CASSLGPGQGSSPLHF TGTGCCAGCAGCTTAGGTCCGGGACAGGGTAGCTCACCCCTCCACTTT
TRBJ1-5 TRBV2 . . CASSGRTGFGYQPQHF TGTGCCAGCAGTGGTCGAACAGGGTTTGGTTATCAGCCCCAGCATTTT
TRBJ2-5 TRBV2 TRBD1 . CASGDRDKGQETQYF TGTGCCAGCGGGGACAGGGACAAGGGGCAAGAGACCCAGTACTTC